The 22 T cell receptor beta chains below come from one sample, sequenced in a study of blood T cell repertoires in COVID-19. Profiling relied on immunoSEQ multiplex PCR, and the TCRdb table lists in-frame clones only, not all of them. Among roughly 130,000 clones listed, just under 85% were seen once. The specimen sequenced was peripheral blood. Receptor source: a woman aged 45 to 65 with acute or convalescent COVID-19.

The rearrangement joins TRBV19 to TRBJ1-5; 7 bases line up with TRBD1. Germline V gene sequence: CDR1 LNHDA, CDR2 SQIVND (reference sequence). The CDR3 runs 16 residues. The V segment lost 6 bases and the J segment 1 base; nucleotides outside the gene matches: 9. The CDR3 spells CASSNKGASSNQPQHF. CDR3 bases: TGTGCCAGTAGCAACAAGGGGGCCTCGAGCAATCAGCCCCAGCATTTT.

This clone has a single count. CDR3 loop: CASSQRTPPDTQYF. The DNA of the CDR3 is TGTGCCAGCAGCCAGCGGACTCCTCCAGATACGCAGTATTTT. The V and J genes are TRBV7-3 and TRBJ2-3; maybe TRBD2 (5 bases). The V and J ends lost 5 bases and 4 bases respectively, with 13 bases between them. CDR3 length: 14 residues. The germline CDR1 and CDR2 sequences are SGHTA and FQGTGA.

The V gene is TRBV10-2, the J gene TRBJ2-1; a weak D match, TRBD2 (6 bases). With 0 bases removed from V and 0 bases from J, the gap between germline ends came to 15 bases. Germline V lookup: CDR1 WSHSY, CDR2 SAAADI. The CDR3 loop spans 18 amino acids. The CDR3 sequence is CASSESYGGMSSYNEQFF. CDR3 bases: TGCGCCAGCAGTGAGTCTTATGGGGGGATGAGCTCCTACAATGAGCAGTTCTTC.

The chain employs TRBV7-2 and TRBJ2-3; D may be TRBD1 (6 bases). Germline V lookup: CDR1 SGHTA, CDR2 FQGNSA. The CDR3 is 15 residues long. V gave up 8 bases and J gave up 6 bases, with 21 bases separating them. CDR3 DNA: TGTGCCAGCTCAACTGAGGGTAGGGGGTGGGATACGCAGTATTTT. It yields the protein CASSTEGRGWDTQYF. The whole variable domain, remainder taken from reference TRBV7-2 and TRBJ2-3, is GAGVSQSPSNKVTEKGKDVELRCDPISGHTALYWYRQSLGQGLEFLIYFQGNSAPDKSGLPSDRFSAERTGGSVSTLTIQRTQQEDSAVYLCASSTEGRGWDTQYFGPGTRLTVL.

The chain carries TRBV12-5 and TRBJ2-1, with D uncertain. Looked up from germline, CDR1 is LGHNT and CDR2 is FRNRAP. The CDR3 is 14 amino acids. Trimming left V 7 bases short and J 2 bases short, with 12 bases between. The CDR3 region has the DNA TGTGCTAGTGCCCCACTACCCCCCTACAATGAGCAGTTCTTC. It is translated as CASAPLPPYNEQFF.

The V call is TRBV12-3 or TRBV12-4, the J call TRBJ2-1; D perhaps matches TRBD1 (6 bases). The CDR3 totals 13 residues. V shed 5 bases and J shed 6 bases, with 11 bases lying between them. Written as DNA, the CDR3 is TGTGCCAGCAGTCCTGGACAGTTCAATGAGCAGTTCTTC. Translated: CASSPGQFNEQFF.

This clone showed up just once. V is TRBV6-5 and J is TRBJ2-5; the match to TRBD1 covers 7 bases. The CDR3 covers 13 residues. Germline V gives CDR1 MNHEY, CDR2 SVGAGI. Losses at the gene ends were 4 bases for V and 5 bases for J; bases not matched to a gene: 4. The DNA for the CDR3 is TGTGCCAGCAGTTCCGACAGGGCGGAGACCCAGTACTTC. Amino acids: CASSSDRAETQYF.

The chain is built from TRBV6-6 and TRBJ1-2; TRBD1 matches at 8 bases. CDR1 MNHNY and CDR2 SVGAGI come from the germline V gene (reference sequence). Trimming took 5 bases from V and 6 from J; bases not matched to a gene: 17. This CDR3 region has 17 residues. CDR3 loop: CASSRVQGAGTFDGYTF. DNA of the CDR3: TGTGCCAGCAGTCGGGTTCAGGGGGCCGGGACCTTCGATGGCTACACCTTC.

This chain connects TRBV23-1 to TRBJ1-4, with 8 bases matching TRBD1. TRBV23-1 is an ORF; its function is uncertain. The CDR3 is made up of 16 amino acids. J lost 7 bases, V lost 4 bases, and 11 bases had no gene match. Here the CDR3 reads CASSPHGQGGSEKLFF. The CDR3 DNA reads TGCGCCAGCAGTCCCCACGGACAGGGTGGGAGTGAAAAACTGTTTTTT.

The rearrangement joins TRBV12-3 or TRBV12-4 to TRBJ1-1, with unresolved D. CDR3 length: 13 residues. V was cut by 5 bases and J by 0 bases, with 7 bases left in between. The CDR3 sequence: CASSHSMNTEAFF. The CDR3 DNA is TGTGCCAGCAGTCACAGCATGAACACTGAAGCTTTCTTT.

The chain recombines TRBV7-9 with TRBJ1-2; 11 bases are a match to TRBD1. The CDR3 is 18 residues long. The junction had 7 bases not matched to a gene; V was cut back by 0 bases and J by 1 base. In germline, CDR1 is SEHNR, CDR2 FQNEAQ (reference sequence). CDR3 residues: CASSLAGQGVSFNYGYTF. The CDR3 DNA follows: TGTGCCAGCAGCTTAGCGGGACAGGGGGTCTCGTTTAACTATGGCTACACCTTC.

This CDR3 reads CASISRRGGDGYTF. The CDR3 nucleotides are TGTGCCAGTATCTCGAGGCGGGGAGGGGACGGCTACACCTTC. This chain connects TRBV19 to TRBJ1-2, with D possibly being TRBD1 (5 bases). Germline-derived CDR1 and CDR2 are LNHDA and SQIVND (reference sequence). The length of the CDR3 is 14 residues. The V end was cut by 7 bases, the J end by 8 bases, with 20 bases between.

The chain combines TRBV11-2 with TRBJ1-3; 8 positions agree with TRBD1. The germline gives CDR1 SGHAT, CDR2 FQNNGV. The CDR3 has 14 amino acids. V lost 2 bases, J lost 4 bases, and 1 base stayed unmatched. Here the CDR3 DNA reads TGTGCCAGCAGCTTACAGGGGGCGGGAAACACCATATATTTT. Amino acid sequence: CASSLQGAGNTIYF.

This chain links TRBV7-6 with TRBJ1-3, with D perhaps TRBD1 (5 bases). The CDR3 sequence is 14 residues long. Trimming took off 5 bases at V and 4 bases at J, with 12 bases between the two ends. From germline, CDR1 is SGHVS and CDR2 FNYEAQ. In nucleotides, the CDR3 is TGTGCCAGCAGCGCCCAGGGATACGGAAACACCATATATTTT. This encodes CASSAQGYGNTIYF.

The genes are TRBV4-1 and TRBJ2-1; D possibly corresponds to TRBD1 (5 bases). The CDR3 spans 15 residues. Germline lookup yields CDR1 MGHRA and CDR2 YSYEKL. Trimming removed 1 base at V and 3 bases at J, with 10 bases between. The CDR3 sequence: CASSQVRGLYNEQFF. CDR3 sequence (DNA): TGCGCCAGCAGCCAAGTTAGGGGTCTCTACAATGAGCAGTTCTTC.

This clone was detected a few times. The chain employs TRBV6-1 and TRBJ1-4, with 7 bases identical to TRBD1. The V and J ends lost 6 bases and 7 bases, in that order; junction bases with no gene match: 11. CDR3 length: 15 residues. Germline V lookup: CDR1 MNHNS, CDR2 SASEGT. CDR3 protein: CASRNRDSPPEKLFF. CDR3 in DNA: TGTGCCAGCAGGAACCGGGACAGTCCCCCTGAAAAACTGTTTTTT.

The chain is built from TRBV7-6 and TRBJ1-2; D gene uncertain. The CDR3 is 14 amino acids. Germline V gene lookup returns CDR1 SGHVS and CDR2 FNYEAQ. V dropped 1 base and J dropped 5 bases, with 11 bases sitting between them. The DNA of the CDR3 is TGTGCCAGCAGCTTAGGTGGAGGAGAATATGGCTACACCTTC. This encodes CASSLGGGEYGYTF. The full variable domain, completed using reference TRBV7-6 and TRBJ1-2, is GAGVSQSPRYKVTKRGQDVALRCDPISGHVSLYWYRQALGQGPEFLTYFNYEAQQDKSGLPNDRFSAERPEGSISTLTIQRTEQRDSAMYRCASSLGGGEYGYTFGSGTRLTVV.

The J gene is TRBJ1-1, the V gene TRBV7-6; D is uncertain. The length of the CDR3 is 14 residues. Germline values: CDR1 SGHVS, CDR2 FNYEAQ. The V end lost 1 base, the J end lost 0 bases, and 6 bases lay between the germline ends. The CDR3, as DNA: TGTGCCAGCAGCTTAGACGGTTTGAACACTGAAGCTTTCTTT. Translation: CASSLDGLNTEAFF.

The chain employs TRBV18 and TRBJ1-2, with D possibly matching TRBD1 (6 bases). CDR3 size: 16 residues. Trimming removed 0 bases from V and 4 bases from J, with 15 bases in between. Germline V CDR1 and CDR2: KGHSH, LQKENI. The CDR3 DNA sequence: TGTGCCAGCTCACCACCGAGTTCAGACAGGCTCTATGGCTACACCTTC. As protein: CASSPPSSDRLYGYTF.

The chain joins TRBV7-9 to TRBJ1-4; 8 nucleotides align to TRBD1. The germline V gene encodes CDR1 SEHNR and CDR2 FQNEAQ (reference sequence). The CDR3 has 16 amino acids. V was clipped by 5 bases and J by 1 base; unmatched bases: 6. CDR3 nucleotide sequence: TGTGCCAGCAGCCGGCAAACAGGGGGAACTAATGAAAAACTGTTTTTT. Protein product: CASSRQTGGTNEKLFF.

The chain combines TRBV3-1 (or the pseudogene TRBV3-2) with TRBJ1-1; D gene ambiguous. This CDR3 has 14 residues. The germline V gene encodes CDR1 LGHDT and CDR2 YNNKEL (reference sequence). The ends were cut back, 3 bases at V and 1 base at J, with 9 bases in the middle. CDR3 in DNA: TGTGCCAGCAGCCACGGGATCCCGAACACTGAAGCTTTCTTT. It translates to CASSHGIPNTEAFF.

The chain employs TRBV30 and TRBJ2-1; 10 nucleotides line up with TRBD1. This CDR3 is 15 amino acids long. Germline V gene lookup returns CDR1 GTSNPN and CDR2 SVGIG (reference sequence). The junction had 2 bases not matched to a gene; V was cut back by 0 bases and J by 3 bases. In DNA, the CDR3 is TGTGCCTGGAGTGTTGGGACAGGGGTCTACAATGAGCAGTTCTTC. Amino acid sequence: CAWSVGTGVYNEQFF.